The count of the clone carrying this T cell receptor (beta chain) is one. Its specificity is unknown. This entry is derived from a study of T cell responses to AZD1222 COVID-19 vaccine. General study points: Seropositive status at baseline applied to only a handful of AZD1222 recipients.

Assay used: immunoSEQ multiplex PCR; TCRdb lists only in-frame clones, some missing. Counted here are over 100,000 clones, roughly four fifths occurring once; the ten biggest clones make up roughly 9.5%. CDR3 length: 16 amino acids. The germline V gene has CDR1 MDHEN and CDR2 SYDVKM. The V segment lost 6 bases and the J segment 6 bases; nucleotides outside the gene matches: 11. The chain employs TRBV28 and TRBJ2-7; 13 nucleotides match TRBD2. The source is an adult in good health. Material: peripheral blood, obtained on day 0 of AZD1222 vaccination. CDR3: CASRGAGLAGVSEQYF. CDR3 nucleotide sequence: TGTGCCAGCAGAGGCGCCGGACTAGCGGGAGTAAGCGAGCAGTACTTC.